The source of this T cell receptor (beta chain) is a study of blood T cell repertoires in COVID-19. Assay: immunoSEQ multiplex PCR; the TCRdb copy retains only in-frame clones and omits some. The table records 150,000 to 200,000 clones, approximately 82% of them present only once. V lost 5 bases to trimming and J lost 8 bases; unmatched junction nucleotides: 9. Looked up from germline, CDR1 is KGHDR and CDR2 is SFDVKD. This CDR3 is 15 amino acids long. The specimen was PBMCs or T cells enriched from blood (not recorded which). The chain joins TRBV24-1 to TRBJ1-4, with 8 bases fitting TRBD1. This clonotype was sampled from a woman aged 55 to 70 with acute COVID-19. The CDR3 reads CATSVGQGLHEKLFF. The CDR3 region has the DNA TGTGCCACCAGTGTCGGACAGGGCCTCCACGAAAAACTGTTTTTT.